This record covers a single T cell receptor beta chain. The CDR3 has 13 residues. The V gene lost 5 bases and the J gene lost 5 bases, with 12 bases spanning the gap. In germline, CDR1 is SEHNR, CDR2 FQNEAQ (reference sequence). Both 60 Vbeta primers and 13 Jbeta primers went into the PCR. Produced via immunoSEQ multiplex PCR; TCRdb's table is partial and in-frame only. Its table records tens of thousands of clones. The data were taken from a study of cytomegalovirus exposure and HLA in healthy donors. This receptor was identified in a woman between 18 and 30 years old in good health and CMV-seronegative. The chain carries TRBV7-9 and TRBJ2-5, with D perhaps matching TRBD2 (6 bases). The sample taken for sequencing was PBMCs. CDR3 protein: CASSPEGRETQYF. DNA of the CDR3: TGTGCCAGCAGCCCGGAGGGGAGGGAGACCCAGTACTTC.